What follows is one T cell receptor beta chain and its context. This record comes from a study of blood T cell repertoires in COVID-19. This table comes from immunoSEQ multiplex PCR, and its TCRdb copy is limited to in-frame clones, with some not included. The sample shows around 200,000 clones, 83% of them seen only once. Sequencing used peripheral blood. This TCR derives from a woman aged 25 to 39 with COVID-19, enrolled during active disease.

DNA of the CDR3: TGTGCCAGCAGCGAAGGACAGGGACATGAGCAGTTCTTC. Its protein is CASSEGQGHEQFF. The chain couples TRBV5-4 to TRBJ2-1; 8 bases agree with TRBD1. The CDR3 sequence is 13 residues long. Per germline, CDR1 SGHNT and CDR2 YYREEE (reference sequence). The V and J ends lost 4 bases and 8 bases, in that order; junction bases with no gene match: 5.